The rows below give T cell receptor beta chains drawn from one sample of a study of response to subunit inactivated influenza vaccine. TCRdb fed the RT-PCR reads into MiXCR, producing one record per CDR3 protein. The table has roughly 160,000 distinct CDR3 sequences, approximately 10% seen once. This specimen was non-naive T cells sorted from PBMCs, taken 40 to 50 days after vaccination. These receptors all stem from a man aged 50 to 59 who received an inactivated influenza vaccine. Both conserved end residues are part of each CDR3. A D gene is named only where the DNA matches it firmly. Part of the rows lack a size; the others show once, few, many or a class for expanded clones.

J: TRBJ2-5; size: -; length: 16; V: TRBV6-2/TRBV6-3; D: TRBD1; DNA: TGTGCCAGCAGAACAACCCGAGGGGGCCAACAAGAGACCCAGTACTTC; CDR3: CASRTTRGGQQETQYF
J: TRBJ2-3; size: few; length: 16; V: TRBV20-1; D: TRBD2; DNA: TGCAGTGTCGTACCTAGCGGGAGAGAAAGCACAGATACGCAGTATTTT; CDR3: CSVVPSGRESTDTQYF
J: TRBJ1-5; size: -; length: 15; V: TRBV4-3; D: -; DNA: TGCGCCAGCAGCCAAGATAGGATGGGAGAACAGCCCCAGCACTTT; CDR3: CASSQDRMGEQPQHF
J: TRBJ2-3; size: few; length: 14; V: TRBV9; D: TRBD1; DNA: TGTGCCAGCAGCGCGCGACAGGGGACAGATACGCAGTATTTT; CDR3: CASSARQGTDTQYF
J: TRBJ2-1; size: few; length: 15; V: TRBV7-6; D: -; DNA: TGTGCCAGCAGCCCACTCCCTGCTAGCCAACGAGGGCAGTTCTTC; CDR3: CASSPLPASQRGQFF
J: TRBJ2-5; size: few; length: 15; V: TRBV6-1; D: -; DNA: TGTGCCAGCAGTATCCTGCCGGGATTCAAAGAGACCCAGTACTTC; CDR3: CASSILPGFKETQYF
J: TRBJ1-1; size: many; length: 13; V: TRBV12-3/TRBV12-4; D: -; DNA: TGTGCCAGCAGTGATAGGGCCGCCACTGAAGCTTTCTTT; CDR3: CASSDRAATEAFF
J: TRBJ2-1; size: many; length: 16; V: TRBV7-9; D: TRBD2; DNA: TGTGCCAGCAGCTTTACTAGCGGGGGGGCCTACAATGAGCAGTTCTTC; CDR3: CASSFTSGGAYNEQFF
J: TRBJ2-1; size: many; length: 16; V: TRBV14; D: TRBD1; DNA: TGTGCCAGCAGGTCATTAGGACAGGGGACCTACAATGAGCAGTTCTTC; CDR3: CASRSLGQGTYNEQFF
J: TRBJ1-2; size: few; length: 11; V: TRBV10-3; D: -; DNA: TGTGCCATAGGACAGACGTATGGCTACACCTTC; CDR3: CAIGQTYGYTF
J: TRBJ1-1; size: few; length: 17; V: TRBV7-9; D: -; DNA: TGTGCCAGCAGCTCCCCCCGGGGGGGGCGGGAGGACACTGAAGCTTTCTTT; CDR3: CASSSPRGGREDTEAFF
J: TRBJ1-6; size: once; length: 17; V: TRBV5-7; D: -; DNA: TGTGCCAGCAGCTTCGTCTCCCCCTACTCCTATAATTCACCCCTCCACTTT; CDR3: CASSFVSPYSYNSPLHF
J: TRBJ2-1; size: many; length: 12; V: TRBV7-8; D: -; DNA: TGTGCCAGCAGCTACGCGTTAAATGAGCAGTTCTTC; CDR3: CASSYALNEQFF
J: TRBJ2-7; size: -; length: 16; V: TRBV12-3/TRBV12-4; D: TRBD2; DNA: TGTGCCAGCAGTTTAGCGCTTAGCGGGAGGGCCTACGAGCAGTACTTC; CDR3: CASSLALSGRAYEQYF
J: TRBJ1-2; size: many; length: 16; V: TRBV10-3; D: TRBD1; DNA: TGTGCCATCAGTGAGTCGGGACAGGGTGTCCTAGATGGCTACACCTTC; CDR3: CAISESGQGVLDGYTF
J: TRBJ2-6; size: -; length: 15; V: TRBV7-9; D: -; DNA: TGTGCCGGTAGGTGGGGTGGGACTGGGGCCAACGTCCTGACTTTC; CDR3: CAGRWGGTGANVLTF
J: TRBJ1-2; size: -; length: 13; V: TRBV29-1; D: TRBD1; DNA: TGCAGCGTTGGAGGAGGGGGCGCGTTTGGCTACACCTTC; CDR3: CSVGGGGAFGYTF
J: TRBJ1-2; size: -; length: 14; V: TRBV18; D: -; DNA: TGTGCCAGCTCACCACCGGTCGCTAACTATGGCTACACCTTC; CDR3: CASSPPVANYGYTF
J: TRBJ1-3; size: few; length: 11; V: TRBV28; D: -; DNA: TGTGCCAGCATAGAGGGAAACACCATATATTTT; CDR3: CASIEGNTIYF
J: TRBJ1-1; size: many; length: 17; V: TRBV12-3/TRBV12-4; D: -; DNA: TGTGCCAGCAGTAATCGACAGCTCCTAGACCTGAACACTGAAGCTTTCTTT; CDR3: CASSNRQLLDLNTEAFF
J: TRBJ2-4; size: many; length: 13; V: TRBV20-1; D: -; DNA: TGCAGTGCCCGGGGGGCGGGCAAAAACATTCAGTACTTC; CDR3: CSARGAGKNIQYF
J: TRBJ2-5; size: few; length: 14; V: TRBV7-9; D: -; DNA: TGTGCCAGCAGCTTAGCAGGATACCTAGAGACCCAGTACTTC; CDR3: CASSLAGYLETQYF
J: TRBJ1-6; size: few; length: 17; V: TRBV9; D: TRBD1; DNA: TGTGCCAGCAGCGGGGGGGACAGCAGCTCCTATAATTCACCCCTCCACTTT; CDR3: CASSGGDSSSYNSPLHF
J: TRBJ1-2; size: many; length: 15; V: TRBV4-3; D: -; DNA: TGCGCCAGCAGCCAAGATCTTGGGACACATTATGGCTACACCTTC; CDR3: CASSQDLGTHYGYTF
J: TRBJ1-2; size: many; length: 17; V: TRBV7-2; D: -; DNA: TGTGCCAGCAGCTTATCGGGGACCAGGTCCTTCGGGTATGGCTACACCTTC; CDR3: CASSLSGTRSFGYGYTF
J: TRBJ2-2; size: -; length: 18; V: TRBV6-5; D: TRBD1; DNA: TGTGCCAGCAGTTACTCATCGTGGCGTCAGGGGGCGTCGGGGGAGCTGTTTTTT; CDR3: CASSYSSWRQGASGELFF
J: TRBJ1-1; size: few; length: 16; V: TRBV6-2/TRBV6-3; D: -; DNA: TGTGCCAGCAGTTACTCGACGCCAGGGGTGGAGACTGAAGCTTTCTTT; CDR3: CASSYSTPGVETEAFF
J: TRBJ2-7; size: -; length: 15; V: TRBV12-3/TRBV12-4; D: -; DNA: TGTGCCAGCAGTTCCTCAGGGGTGGGAGGGGGCGAGCAGTACTTC; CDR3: CASSSSGVGGGEQYF
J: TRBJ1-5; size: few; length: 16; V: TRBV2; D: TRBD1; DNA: TGTGCCAGCACGACAGGGAGGGGATATAGCAATCAGCCCCAGCATTTT; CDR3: CASTTGRGYSNQPQHF
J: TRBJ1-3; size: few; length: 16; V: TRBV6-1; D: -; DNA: TGTGCCAGCAGCGGCCAGGGACTCGACTCTGGAAACACCATATATTTT; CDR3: CASSGQGLDSGNTIYF
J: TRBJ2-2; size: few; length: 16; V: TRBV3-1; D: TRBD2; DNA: TGTGCCAGCAGCCAAGGGCTAGCGGGAGTCCCCGGGGAGCTGTTTTTT; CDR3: CASSQGLAGVPGELFF
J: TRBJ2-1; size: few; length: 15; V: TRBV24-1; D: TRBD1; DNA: TGTGCCACCAGGGGATCCGGGACAGTTTACAATGAGCAGTTCTTC; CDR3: CATRGSGTVYNEQFF
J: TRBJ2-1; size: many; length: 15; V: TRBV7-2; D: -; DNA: TGTGCCAGCAGTCTAATGACCGGGACAAACAATGAGCAGTTCTTC; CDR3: CASSLMTGTNNEQFF
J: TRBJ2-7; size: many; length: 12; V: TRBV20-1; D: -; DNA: TGCAGTGCTATTCAGGGTTGGGACGAGCAGTACTTC; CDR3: CSAIQGWDEQYF
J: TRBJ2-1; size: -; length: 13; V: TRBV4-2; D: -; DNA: TGTGCCAGCAGCCTCAATAAGGGCAATGAGCAGTTCTTC; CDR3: CASSLNKGNEQFF
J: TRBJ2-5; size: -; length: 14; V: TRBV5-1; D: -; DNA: TGCGCCAGCAGCGCCTGGACCCACCAAGAGACCCAGTACTTC; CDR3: CASSAWTHQETQYF
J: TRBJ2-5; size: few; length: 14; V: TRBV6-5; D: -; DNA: TGTGCCAGCAGTTACGAGGCGCGCGGAGAGACCCAGTACTTC; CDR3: CASSYEARGETQYF
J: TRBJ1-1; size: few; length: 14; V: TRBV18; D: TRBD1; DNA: TGTGCCAGCTCACGGACAGGGGGCTCCACTGAAGCTTTCTTT; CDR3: CASSRTGGSTEAFF
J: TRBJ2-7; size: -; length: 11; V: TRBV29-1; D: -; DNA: TGCAGCGTTGGGGATGGGTGGGAGCAGTACTTC; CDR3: CSVGDGWEQYF
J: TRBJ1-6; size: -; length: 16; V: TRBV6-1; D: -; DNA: TGTGCCAGCAGCCCTGGGTGGGGAACCTATAATTCACCCCTCCACTTT; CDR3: CASSPGWGTYNSPLHF
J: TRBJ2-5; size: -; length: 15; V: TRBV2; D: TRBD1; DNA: TGTGCCAGCAGTTTCAGGGGGCTGGGAATGGGGACCCAGTACTTC; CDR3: CASSFRGLGMGTQYF
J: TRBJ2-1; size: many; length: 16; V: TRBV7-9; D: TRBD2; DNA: TGTGCCAGCAGCACCTATGGCGGGGGGGATTACAATGAGCAGTTCTTC; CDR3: CASSTYGGGDYNEQFF
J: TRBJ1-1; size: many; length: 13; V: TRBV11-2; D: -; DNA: TGTGCCAGCAGCTTAGTCCCCGGGACTGAAGCTTTCTTT; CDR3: CASSLVPGTEAFF
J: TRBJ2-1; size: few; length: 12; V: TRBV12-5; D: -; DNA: TGTGCTAGTGGACGAGGACACGATGAGCAGTTCTTC; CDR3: CASGRGHDEQFF
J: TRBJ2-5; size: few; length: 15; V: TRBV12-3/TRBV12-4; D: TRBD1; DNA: TGTGCCAGCAGTAGGGACAGGGCGACACAAGAGACCCAGTACTTC; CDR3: CASSRDRATQETQYF
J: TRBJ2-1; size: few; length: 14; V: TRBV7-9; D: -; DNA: TGTGCCAGCAGTCCCGGGACTTCCCCCAATGAGCAGTTCTTC; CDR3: CASSPGTSPNEQFF
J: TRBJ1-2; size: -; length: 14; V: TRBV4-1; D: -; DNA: TGCGCCAGCAGCCAAGTATTTAGCTTCTATGGCTACACCTTC; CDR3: CASSQVFSFYGYTF
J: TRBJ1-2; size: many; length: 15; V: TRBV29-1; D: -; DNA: TGCAGCGTTGAGATAAGACCAGGGGACTCTAGTGGCTACACCTTC; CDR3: CSVEIRPGDSSGYTF
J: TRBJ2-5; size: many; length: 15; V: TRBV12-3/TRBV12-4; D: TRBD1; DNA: TGTGCCAGCAGCACGACAGGGGGATGGCAAGAGACCCAGTACTTC; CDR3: CASSTTGGWQETQYF
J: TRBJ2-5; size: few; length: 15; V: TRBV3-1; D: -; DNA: TGTGCCAGCAGGCGATCGCGGGGAGTAATTGAGACCCAGTACTTC; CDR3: CASRRSRGVIETQYF
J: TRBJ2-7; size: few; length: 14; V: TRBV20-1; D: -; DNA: TGCAGTGCTAGACCTATACAGGGAATGGGCGAGCAGTACTTC; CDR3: CSARPIQGMGEQYF
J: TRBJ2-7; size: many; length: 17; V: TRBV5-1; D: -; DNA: TGCGCCAGCAGCTTGGGATCTACTAGCCCAACTCCTTACGAGCAGTACTTC; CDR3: CASSLGSTSPTPYEQYF
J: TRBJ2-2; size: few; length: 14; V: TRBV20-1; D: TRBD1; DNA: TGCAGTGCTCAGGGACAGGGAGTTGGCGGGGAGCTGTTTTTT; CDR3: CSAQGQGVGGELFF